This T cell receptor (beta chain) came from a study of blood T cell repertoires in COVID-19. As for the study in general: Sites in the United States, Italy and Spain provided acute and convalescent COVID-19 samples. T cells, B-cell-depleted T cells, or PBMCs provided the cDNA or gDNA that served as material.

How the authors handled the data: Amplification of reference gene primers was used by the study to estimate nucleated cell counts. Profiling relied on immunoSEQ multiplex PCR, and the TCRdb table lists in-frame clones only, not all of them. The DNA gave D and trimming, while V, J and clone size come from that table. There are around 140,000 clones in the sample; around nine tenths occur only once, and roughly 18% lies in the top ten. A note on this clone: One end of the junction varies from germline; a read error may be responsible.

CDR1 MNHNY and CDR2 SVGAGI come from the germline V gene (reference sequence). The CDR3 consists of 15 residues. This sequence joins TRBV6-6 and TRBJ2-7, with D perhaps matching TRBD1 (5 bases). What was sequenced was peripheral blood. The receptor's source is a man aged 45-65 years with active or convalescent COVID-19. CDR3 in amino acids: CASSYSDRYGNEQYF. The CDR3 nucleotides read TGTGCCAGCAGCTACTCCGACAGATACGGTAACGAGCAGTACTTC.